Below are 12 T cell receptor beta chains sequenced from a single sample in a study of blood T cell repertoires in COVID-19. Repertoires were generated with immunoSEQ multiplex PCR, while TCRdb's copy carries only in-frame clones and drops some. The table records some 40,000 clones, 69% of them present only once. Sequenced: peripheral blood. These receptor sequences come from a man older than 75 with acute or convalescent COVID-19.

This clone was seen once. The chain links TRBV4-3 to TRBJ2-1; 13 positions agree with TRBD2. CDR1 is LGHNA, CDR2 YSLEER, per germline. This CDR3 is built from 16 residues. J gave up 10 bases and V 0 bases, and 6 bases lay outside the gene matches. The CDR3 DNA is TGCGCCAGCAGCCAAGATCCCGGACTAGCGGGAGTCGAGCAGTTCTTC. Its protein product is CASSQDPGLAGVEQFF.

The chain is built from TRBV3-1 (or the pseudogene TRBV3-2) and TRBJ2-7; a weak D match, TRBD2 (5 bases). CDR3 length: 13 amino acids. Germline loops: CDR1 LGHDT, CDR2 YNNKEL (reference sequence). V dropped 2 bases and J dropped 4 bases, with 9 bases sitting between them. The CDR3 sequence is CASSQLAGYEQYF. For the CDR3, the DNA is TGTGCCAGCAGCCAACTCGCGGGTTACGAGCAGTACTTC.

The rearrangement uses TRBV12-5 and TRBJ1-2, with 7 bases aligning to TRBD1. Germline CDR1 LGHNT, CDR2 FRNRAP. The trim removed 6 bases at V and 13 bases at J, leaving 17 bases unmatched. This CDR3 has 14 residues. Here the CDR3 DNA reads TGTGCTAGTGGACTCCATGGCCAAGGGGGCCACCCCACCTTC. This translates into CASGLHGQGGHPTF.

The chain has TRBV6-6 and TRBJ2-1; 7 bases are a match to TRBD2. V gave up 5 bases and J gave up 7 bases; unmatched junction bases: 17. Germline V gene data show CDR1 as MNHNY and CDR2 as SVGAGI (reference sequence). The CDR3 is made up of 17 amino acids. For the CDR3, the DNA is TGTGCCAGCAGTCCTAACCCCCTAGCGGACCTCTTGAATGAGCAGTTCTTC. It specifies CASSPNPLADLLNEQFF.

V gene TRBV7-9 combines with J gene TRBJ2-7, with TRBD2 matching 7 bases. The germline gives CDR1 SEHNR, CDR2 FQNEAQ (reference sequence). Trimming cost V 5 bases and J 2 bases; bases outside gene matches: 3. This CDR3 has 13 amino acids. The CDR3 is CASSLGGTYEQYF. CDR3 in DNA: TGTGCCAGCAGCCTCGGGGGGACCTACGAGCAGTACTTC.

The rearrangement links TRBV19 to TRBJ1-3; D uncertain. Germline values: CDR1 LNHDA, CDR2 SQIVND (reference sequence). V was clipped by 8 bases and J by 3 bases, with 20 bases between them. The CDR3 is 16 amino acids. The CDR3 nucleotides are TGTGCCAGTCGAACAATTCGGCGGGGAAGTGGAAACACCATATATTTT. Translated: CASRTIRRGSGNTIYF.

The rearrangement joins TRBV5-1 to TRBJ2-1; D remains unclear. Germline V gene sequence: CDR1 SGHRS, CDR2 YFSETQ. CDR3 size: 13 residues. V was clipped by 2 bases and J by 8 bases, with 11 bases between them. CDR3 loop: CASSLALYDEQFF. DNA for the CDR3: TGCGCCAGCAGCTTAGCCTTGTACGATGAGCAGTTCTTC.

The V call is TRBV18, the J call TRBJ2-7, with TRBD1 identical over 7 bases. Germline V gene data show CDR1 as KGHSH and CDR2 as LQKENI. The CDR3 has 13 amino acids. J gave up 3 bases and V 3 bases, and 2 bases lay outside the gene matches. CDR3 sequence: CASSPGDSYEQYF. DNA for the CDR3: TGTGCCAGCTCACCCGGGGACAGCTACGAGCAGTACTTC.

The chain has TRBV5-1 and TRBJ2-7, with 12 bases lining up with TRBD2. V lost 3 bases to trimming and J lost 5 bases; unmatched junction nucleotides: 9. The length of the CDR3 is 16 residues. Germline V gene lookup returns CDR1 SGHRS and CDR2 YFSETQ. In DNA, the CDR3 is TGCGCCAGCAGCTGGAATCTAGCGGGGGGGAGCAACGAGCAGTACTTC. This codes for CASSWNLAGGSNEQYF.

There are a few counts of this clone. The chain carries TRBV7-3 and TRBJ2-5; 8 bases match TRBD1. This CDR3 spans 14 amino acids. Trimming at V came to 5 bases and at J to 2 bases, leaving 4 bases not matched to a gene. Looked up from germline, CDR1 is SGHTA and CDR2 is FQGTGA. CDR3 sequence: CASSPDRGQETQYF. Written as DNA, the CDR3 is TGTGCCAGCAGCCCCGACAGGGGACAAGAGACCCAGTACTTC.

This clone was counted between two and nine times. The rearrangement links TRBV6-5 to TRBJ1-1; 8 nucleotides align to TRBD1. The trim removed 5 bases at V and 3 bases at J, leaving 5 bases unmatched. The CDR3 length is 14 residues. Germline V lookup: CDR1 MNHEY, CDR2 SVGAGI. The CDR3 nucleotides read TGTGCCAGCAGTAAGGGACAGGTGTACACTGAAGCTTTCTTT. It encodes CASSKGQVYTEAFF.

This chain links TRBV12-5 with TRBJ2-1, with TRBD1 matching 7 bases. CDR1 is LGHNT and CDR2 is FRNRAP in the germline V gene. V shed 6 bases and J 9 bases; nucleotides not matched to a gene: 5. The CDR3 runs to 12 residues. The CDR3 nucleotides are TGTGCTAGTGGCACTGGGGACAGTGAGCAGTTCTTC. It codes for CASGTGDSEQFF.